This TCR beta chain emerged from a study of cytomegalovirus exposure and HLA in healthy donors. Donors likely had unrecorded immune exposures despite being nominally healthy when sampled. It was with 60 Vbeta and 13 Jbeta primers that the PCR ran. The table came from immunoSEQ multiplex PCR; TCRdb's copy has only in-frame clones and leaves some out. The table records about 83,000 clones, roughly four fifths of them present only once. This CDR3 comprises 16 residues. Germline assignment: CDR1 MDHEN and CDR2 SYDVKM. With 5 bases removed from V and 0 bases from J, the gap between germline ends came to 16 bases. Study-level findings and limits: CMV antigen specificity was confirmed in vitro for a few CMV-associated chains.

Details on this clone: Its antigen is undetermined.

This sequence originates from a woman in her 30s in good health and CMV-seronegative. The sample comprised PBMCs. The genes are TRBV28 and TRBJ1-1; D is unresolved. The CDR3 DNA reads as TGTGCCAGCAGTCCCGCCCCTTTGGCCATGAACACTGAAGCTTTCTTT. Translated: CASSPAPLAMNTEAFF.